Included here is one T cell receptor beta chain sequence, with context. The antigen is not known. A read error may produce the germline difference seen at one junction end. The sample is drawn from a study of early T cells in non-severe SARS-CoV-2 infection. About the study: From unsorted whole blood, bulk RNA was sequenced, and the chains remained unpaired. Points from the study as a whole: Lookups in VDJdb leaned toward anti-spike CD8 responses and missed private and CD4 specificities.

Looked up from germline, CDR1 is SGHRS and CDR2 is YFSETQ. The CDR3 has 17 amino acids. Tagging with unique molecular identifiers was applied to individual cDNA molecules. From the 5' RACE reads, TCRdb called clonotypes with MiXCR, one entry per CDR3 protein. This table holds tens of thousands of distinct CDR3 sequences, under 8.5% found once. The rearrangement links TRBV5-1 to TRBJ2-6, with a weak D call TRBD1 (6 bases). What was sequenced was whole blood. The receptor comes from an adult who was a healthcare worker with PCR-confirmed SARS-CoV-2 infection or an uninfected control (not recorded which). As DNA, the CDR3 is TGCGCCAGCGGTCCCGGGACAATCTTCTCTGGGGCCAACGACCTGACTTTC. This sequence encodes CASGPGTIFSGANDLTF.